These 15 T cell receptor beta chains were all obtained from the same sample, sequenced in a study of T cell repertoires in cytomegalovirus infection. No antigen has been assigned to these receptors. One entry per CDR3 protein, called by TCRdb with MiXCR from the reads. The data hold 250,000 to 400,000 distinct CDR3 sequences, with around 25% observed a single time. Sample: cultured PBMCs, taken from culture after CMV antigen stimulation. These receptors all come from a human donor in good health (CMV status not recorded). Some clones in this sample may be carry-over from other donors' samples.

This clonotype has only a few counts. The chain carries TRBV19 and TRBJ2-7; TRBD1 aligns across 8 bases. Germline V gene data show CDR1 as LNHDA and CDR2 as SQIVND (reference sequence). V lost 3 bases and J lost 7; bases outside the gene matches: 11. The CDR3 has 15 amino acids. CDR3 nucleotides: TGTGCCAGTAGTATGCGGCCAGGGGGCTTCGGGGAGCAGTACTTC. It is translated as CASSMRPGGFGEQYF.

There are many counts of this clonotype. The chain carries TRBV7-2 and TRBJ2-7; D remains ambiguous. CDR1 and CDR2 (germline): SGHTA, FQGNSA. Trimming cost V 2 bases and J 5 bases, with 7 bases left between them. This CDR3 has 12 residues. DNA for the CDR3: TGTGCCAGCAGCTTAATAGCTAACGAGCAGTACTTC. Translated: CASSLIANEQYF.

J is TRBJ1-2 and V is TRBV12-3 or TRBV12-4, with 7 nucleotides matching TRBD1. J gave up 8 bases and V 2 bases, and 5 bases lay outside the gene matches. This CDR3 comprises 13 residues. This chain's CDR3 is CASSLQGVGGYTF. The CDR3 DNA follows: TGTGCCAGCAGTTTACAGGGGGTAGGCGGCTACACCTTC.

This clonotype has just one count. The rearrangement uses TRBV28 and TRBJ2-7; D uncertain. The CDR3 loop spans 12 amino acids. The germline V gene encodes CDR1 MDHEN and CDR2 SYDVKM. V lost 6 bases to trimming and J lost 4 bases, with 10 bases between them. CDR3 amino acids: CASRPTVYEQYF. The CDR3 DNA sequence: TGTGCCAGCAGACCGACTGTTTACGAGCAGTACTTC. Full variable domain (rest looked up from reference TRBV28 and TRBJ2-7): DVKVTQSSRYLVKRTGEKVFLECVQDMDHENMFWYRQDPGLGLRLIYFSYDVKMKEKGDIPEGYSVSREKKERFSLILESASTNQTSMYLCASRPTVYEQYFGPGTRLTVT.

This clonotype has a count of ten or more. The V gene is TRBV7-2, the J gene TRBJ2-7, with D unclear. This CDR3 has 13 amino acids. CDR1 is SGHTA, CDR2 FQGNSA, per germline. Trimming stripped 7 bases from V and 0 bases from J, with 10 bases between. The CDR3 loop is CASKIKGSYEQYF. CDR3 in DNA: TGTGCCAGCAAGATCAAGGGCTCCTACGAGCAGTACTTC.

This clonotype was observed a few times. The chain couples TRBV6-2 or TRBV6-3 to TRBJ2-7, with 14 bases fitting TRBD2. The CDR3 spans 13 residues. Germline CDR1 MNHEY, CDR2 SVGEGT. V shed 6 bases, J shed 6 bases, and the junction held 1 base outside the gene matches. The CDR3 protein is CASRTSGRAEQYV. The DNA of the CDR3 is TGTGCCAGCAGGACTAGCGGGAGGGCCGAGCAGTACGTC.

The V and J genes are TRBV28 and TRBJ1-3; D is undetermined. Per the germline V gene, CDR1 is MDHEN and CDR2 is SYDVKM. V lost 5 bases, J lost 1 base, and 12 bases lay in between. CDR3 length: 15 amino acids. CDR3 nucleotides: TGTGCCAGCAGTCGAGGCCCGGCGTCTGGAAACACCATATATTTT. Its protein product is CASSRGPASGNTIYF.

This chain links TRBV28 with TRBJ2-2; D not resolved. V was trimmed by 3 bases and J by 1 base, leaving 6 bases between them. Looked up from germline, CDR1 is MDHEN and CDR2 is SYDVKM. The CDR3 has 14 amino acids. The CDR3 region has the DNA TGTGCCAGCAGTTTCAGGATGAACACCGGGGAGCTGTTTTTT. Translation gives CASSFRMNTGELFF.

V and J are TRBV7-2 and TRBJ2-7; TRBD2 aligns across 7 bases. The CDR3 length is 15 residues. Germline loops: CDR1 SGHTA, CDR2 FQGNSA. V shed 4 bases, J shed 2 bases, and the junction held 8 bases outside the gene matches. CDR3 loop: CASSSAGTTAYEQYF. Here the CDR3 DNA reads TGTGCCAGCAGCTCGGCCGGGACTACCGCCTACGAGCAGTACTTC.

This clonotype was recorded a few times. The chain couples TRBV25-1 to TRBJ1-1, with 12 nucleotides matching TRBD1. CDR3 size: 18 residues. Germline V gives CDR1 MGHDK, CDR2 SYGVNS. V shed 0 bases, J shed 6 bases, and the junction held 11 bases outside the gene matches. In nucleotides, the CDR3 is TGTGCCAGCAGTGAATATGAGGGGACAGGGGGCATGGTCCCTGAAGCTTTCTTT. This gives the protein CASSEYEGTGGMVPEAFF. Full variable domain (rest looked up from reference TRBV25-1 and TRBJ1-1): EADIYQTPRYLVIGTGKKITLECSQTMGHDKMYWYQQDPGMELHLIHYSYGVNSTEKGDLSSESTVSRIRTEHFPLTLESARPSHTSQYLCASSEYEGTGGMVPEAFFGQGTRLTVV.

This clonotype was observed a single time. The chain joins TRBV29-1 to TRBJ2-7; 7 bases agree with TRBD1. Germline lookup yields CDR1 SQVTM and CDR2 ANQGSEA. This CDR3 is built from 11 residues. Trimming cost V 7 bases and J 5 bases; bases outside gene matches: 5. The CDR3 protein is CSGRQGNEQYF. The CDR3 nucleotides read TGCAGCGGTCGACAGGGAAACGAGCAGTACTTC.

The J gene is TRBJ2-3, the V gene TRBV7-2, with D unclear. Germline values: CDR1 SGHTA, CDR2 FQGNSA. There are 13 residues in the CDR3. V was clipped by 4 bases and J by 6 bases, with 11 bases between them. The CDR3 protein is CASSSSRLDTQYF. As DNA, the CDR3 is TGTGCCAGCAGCTCCAGCCGTCTGGATACGCAGTATTTT.

The CDR3 sequence is CASSLEGGHEQYF. DNA of the CDR3: TGTGCCAGCAGCTTAGAGGGGGGACACGAGCAGTACTTC. This rearrangement joins TRBV7-9 to TRBJ2-7, with D possibly called TRBD1 or TRBD2 (6 bases each). Germline V gene sequence: CDR1 SEHNR, CDR2 FQNEAQ (reference sequence). V dropped 1 base and J dropped 5 bases, with 9 bases sitting between them. This CDR3 has 13 residues.

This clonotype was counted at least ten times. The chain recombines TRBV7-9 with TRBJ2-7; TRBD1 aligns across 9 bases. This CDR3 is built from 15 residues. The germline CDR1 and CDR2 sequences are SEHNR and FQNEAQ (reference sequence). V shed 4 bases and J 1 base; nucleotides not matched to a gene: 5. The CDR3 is CASSSSGQGSYEQYF. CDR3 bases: TGTGCCAGCAGCTCCTCGGGACAGGGATCCTACGAGCAGTACTTC.

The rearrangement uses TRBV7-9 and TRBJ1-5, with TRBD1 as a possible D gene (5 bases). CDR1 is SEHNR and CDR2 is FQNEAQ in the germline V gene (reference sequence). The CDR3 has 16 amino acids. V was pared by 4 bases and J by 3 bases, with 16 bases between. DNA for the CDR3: TGTGCCAGCAGCTCTGGCGAGGAGGGGACCAATCAGCCCCAGCATTTT. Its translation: CASSSGEEGTNQPQHF.